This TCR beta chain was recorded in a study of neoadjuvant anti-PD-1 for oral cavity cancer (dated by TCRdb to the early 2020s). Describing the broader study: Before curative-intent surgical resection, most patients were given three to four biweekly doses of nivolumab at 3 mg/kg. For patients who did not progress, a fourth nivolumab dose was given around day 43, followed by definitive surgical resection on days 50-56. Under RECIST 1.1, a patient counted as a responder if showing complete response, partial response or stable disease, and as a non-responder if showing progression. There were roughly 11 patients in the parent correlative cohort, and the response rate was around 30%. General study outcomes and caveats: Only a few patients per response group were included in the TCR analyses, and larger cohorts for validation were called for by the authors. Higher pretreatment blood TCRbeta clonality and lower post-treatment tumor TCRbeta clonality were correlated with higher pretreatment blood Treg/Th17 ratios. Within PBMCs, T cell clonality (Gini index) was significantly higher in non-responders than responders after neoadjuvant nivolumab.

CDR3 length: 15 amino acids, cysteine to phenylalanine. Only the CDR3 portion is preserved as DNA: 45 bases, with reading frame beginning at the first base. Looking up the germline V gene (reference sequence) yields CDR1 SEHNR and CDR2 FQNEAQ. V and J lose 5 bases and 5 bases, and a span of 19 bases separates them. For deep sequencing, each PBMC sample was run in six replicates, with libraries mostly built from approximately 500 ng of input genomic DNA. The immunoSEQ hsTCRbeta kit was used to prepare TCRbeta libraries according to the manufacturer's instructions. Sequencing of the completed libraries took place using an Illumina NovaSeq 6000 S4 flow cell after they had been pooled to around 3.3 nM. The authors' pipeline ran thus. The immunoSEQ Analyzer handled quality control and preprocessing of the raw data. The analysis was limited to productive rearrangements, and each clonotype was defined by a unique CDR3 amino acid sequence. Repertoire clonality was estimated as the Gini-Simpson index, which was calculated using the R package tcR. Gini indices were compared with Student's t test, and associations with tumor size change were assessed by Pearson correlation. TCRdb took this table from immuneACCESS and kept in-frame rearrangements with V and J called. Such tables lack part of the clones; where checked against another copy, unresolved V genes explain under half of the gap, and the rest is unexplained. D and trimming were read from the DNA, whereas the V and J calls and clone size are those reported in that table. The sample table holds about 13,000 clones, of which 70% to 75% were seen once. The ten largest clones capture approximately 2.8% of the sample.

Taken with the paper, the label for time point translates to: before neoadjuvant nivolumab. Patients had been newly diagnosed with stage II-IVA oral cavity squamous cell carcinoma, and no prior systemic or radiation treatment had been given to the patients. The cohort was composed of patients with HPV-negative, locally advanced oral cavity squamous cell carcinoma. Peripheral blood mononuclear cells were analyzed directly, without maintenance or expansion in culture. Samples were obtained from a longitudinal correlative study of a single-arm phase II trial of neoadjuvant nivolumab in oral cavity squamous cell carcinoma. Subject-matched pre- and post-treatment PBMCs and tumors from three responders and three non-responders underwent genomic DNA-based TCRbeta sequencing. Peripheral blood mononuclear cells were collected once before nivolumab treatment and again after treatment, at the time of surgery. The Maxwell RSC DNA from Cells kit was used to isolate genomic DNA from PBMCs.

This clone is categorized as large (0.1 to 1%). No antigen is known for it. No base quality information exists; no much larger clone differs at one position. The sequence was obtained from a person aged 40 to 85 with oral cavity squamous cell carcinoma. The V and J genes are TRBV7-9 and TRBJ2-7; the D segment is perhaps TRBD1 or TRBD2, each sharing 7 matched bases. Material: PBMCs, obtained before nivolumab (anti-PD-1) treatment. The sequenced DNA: TGTGCCAGCAGCAGTGGCACAGGGGACTACGACGAGCAGTACTTC. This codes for CASSSGTGDYDEQYF.